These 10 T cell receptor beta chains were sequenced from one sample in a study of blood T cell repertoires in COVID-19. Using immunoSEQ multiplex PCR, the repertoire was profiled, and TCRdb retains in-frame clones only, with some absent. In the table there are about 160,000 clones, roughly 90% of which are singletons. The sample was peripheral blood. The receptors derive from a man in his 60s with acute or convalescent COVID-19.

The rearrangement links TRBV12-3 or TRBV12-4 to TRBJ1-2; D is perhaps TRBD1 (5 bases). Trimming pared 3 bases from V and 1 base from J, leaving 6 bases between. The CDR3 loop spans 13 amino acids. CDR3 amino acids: CASSFRGNYGYTF. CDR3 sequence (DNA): TGTGCCAGCAGTTTTAGGGGTAACTATGGCTACACCTTC.

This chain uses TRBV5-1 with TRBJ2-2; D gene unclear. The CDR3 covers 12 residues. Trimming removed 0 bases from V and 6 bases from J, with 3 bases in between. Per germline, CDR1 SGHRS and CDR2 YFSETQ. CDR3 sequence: CASSLGAGELFF. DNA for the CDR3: TGCGCCAGCAGCTTGGGAGCCGGGGAGCTGTTTTTT.

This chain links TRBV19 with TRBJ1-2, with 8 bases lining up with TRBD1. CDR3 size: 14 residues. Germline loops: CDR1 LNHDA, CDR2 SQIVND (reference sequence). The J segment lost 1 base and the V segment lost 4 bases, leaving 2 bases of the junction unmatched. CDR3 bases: TGTGCCAGTAGTAGAGACAGGGGTAACTATGGCTACACCTTC. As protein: CASSRDRGNYGYTF.

CDR3 loop: CAIRQGQGGVYGYTF. CDR3 in DNA: TGTGCCATCAGGCAGGGACAGGGGGGGGTCTATGGCTACACCTTC. The chain recombines TRBV10-3 with TRBJ1-2, with 11 bases that match TRBD1. CDR3 length equals 15 residues. Trimming cost V 6 bases and J 4 bases; bases outside gene matches: 7. Germline V CDR1 and CDR2: ENHRY, SYGVKD.

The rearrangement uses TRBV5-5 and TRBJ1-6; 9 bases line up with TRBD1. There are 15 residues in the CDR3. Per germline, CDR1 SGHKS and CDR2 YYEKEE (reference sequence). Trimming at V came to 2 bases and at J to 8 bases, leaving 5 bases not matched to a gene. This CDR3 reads CASSFYRGRDSPLHF. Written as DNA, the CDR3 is TGTGCCAGCAGCTTCTACAGGGGGCGGGATTCACCCCTCCACTTT. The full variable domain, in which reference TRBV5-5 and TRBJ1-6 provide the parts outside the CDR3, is DAGVTQSPTHLIKTRGQQVTLRCSPISGHKSVSWYQQVLGQGPQFIFQYYEKEERGRGNFPDRFSARQFPNYSSELNVNALLLGDSALYLCASSFYRGRDSPLHFGNGTRLTVT.

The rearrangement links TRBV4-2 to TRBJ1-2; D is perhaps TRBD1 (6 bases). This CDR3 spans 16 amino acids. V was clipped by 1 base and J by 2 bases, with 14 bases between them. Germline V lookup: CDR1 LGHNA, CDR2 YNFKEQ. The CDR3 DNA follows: TGTGCCAGCAGCCAAGTGGGTAAGGGGGAGAACTATGGCTACACCTTC. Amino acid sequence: CASSQVGKGENYGYTF.

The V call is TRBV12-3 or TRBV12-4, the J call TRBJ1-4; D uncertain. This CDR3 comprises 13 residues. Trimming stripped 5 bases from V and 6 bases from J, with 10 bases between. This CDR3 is CASSTRLDEKLFF. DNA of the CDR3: TGTGCCAGCAGTACTCGACTGGATGAAAAACTGTTTTTT.

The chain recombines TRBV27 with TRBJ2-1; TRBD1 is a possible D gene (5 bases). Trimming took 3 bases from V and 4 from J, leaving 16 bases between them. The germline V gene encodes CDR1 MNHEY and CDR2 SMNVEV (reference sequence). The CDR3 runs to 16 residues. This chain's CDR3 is CASSLTASMGYNEQFF. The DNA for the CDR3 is TGTGCCAGCAGTTTGACAGCGTCGATGGGTTACAATGAGCAGTTCTTC.

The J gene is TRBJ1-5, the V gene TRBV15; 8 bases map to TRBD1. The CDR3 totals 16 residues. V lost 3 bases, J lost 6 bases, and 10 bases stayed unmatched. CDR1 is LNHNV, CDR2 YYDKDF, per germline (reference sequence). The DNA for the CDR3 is TGTGCCACCAGCAGCTTCGGGACAGGCTCTGCTCAGCCCCAGCATTTT. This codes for CATSSFGTGSAQPQHF.

CDR3 in amino acids: CASSLDGLGGETQYF. The CDR3 DNA follows: TGTGCCAGCAGCTTGGATGGACTAGGCGGGGAGACCCAGTACTTC. V usage is TRBV5-6 and J usage is TRBJ2-5; 7 positions match TRBD2. Germline loops: CDR1 SGHDT, CDR2 YYEEEE. The CDR3 is 15 residues long. Germline trimming cut 0 bases from V and 5 bases from J; bases unmatched to any gene: 7. Together with reference TRBV5-6 and TRBJ2-5, the CDR3 gives the full variable domain: DAGVTQSPTHLIKTRGQQVTLRCSPKSGHDTVSWYQQALGQGPQFIFQYYEEEERQRGNFPDRFSGHQFPNYSSELNVNALLLGDSALYLCASSLDGLGGETQYFGPGTRLLVL.